Each of the 27 T cell receptor beta chains below was sequenced from the same sample in a study of vaccination effects on CD4 cells after COVID-19. Profiled with immunoSEQ multiplex PCR; TCRdb holds only in-frame clones, not every one. The profile shows tens of thousands of clones, around 80% of them singletons. Before sequencing, viral peptide pools were used by the ViraFEST assay to expand antigen-specific CD4+ T cells. Isolation of CD4+ T cells took place after approximately ten days of culture. Antigens of these TCRs are unknown. Material: CD4+ T cells from PBMCs cultured with HCoV-229E spike peptides, obtained before COVID-19 vaccination. These receptors were collected from a human donor who received a COVID-19 vaccine.

This clone was seen only once. This sequence joins TRBV10-3 and TRBJ1-1, with a possible D match to TRBD1 (6 bases). This CDR3 is 13 amino acids long. Germline V gene sequence: CDR1 ENHRY, CDR2 SYGVKD. V gave up 4 bases and J gave up 4 bases, with 10 bases separating them. The CDR3 loop reads CAISGGAFTEAFF. In DNA, the CDR3 is TGTGCCATCAGTGGGGGGGCTTTCACTGAAGCTTTCTTT.

The CDR3 region is CASSDRGREDTQYF. The CDR3 nucleotides read TGTGCCAGCAGCGACAGGGGGCGGGAGGATACGCAGTATTTT. The J gene is TRBJ2-3, the V gene TRBV6-6; 10 bases fit TRBD1. The CDR3 consists of 14 residues. Germline CDR1 MNHNY, CDR2 SVGAGI (reference sequence). J lost 6 bases, V lost 6 bases, and 6 bases had no gene match.

The rearrangement links TRBV19 to TRBJ1-1; D is uncertain. The CDR3 extends over 15 amino acids. V was trimmed by 8 bases and J by 0 bases, leaving 16 bases between them. Germline CDR1 LNHDA, CDR2 SQIVND (reference sequence). CDR3 residues: CASSQPYTLNTEAFF. The CDR3 coding sequence is TGTGCCAGTTCTCAGCCCTATACATTGAACACTGAAGCTTTCTTT.

This clone was counted between two and nine times. J is TRBJ2-1 and V is TRBV2, with D possibly being TRBD2 (6 bases). Germline lookup yields CDR1 SNHLY and CDR2 FYNNEI. With 4 bases removed from V and 8 bases from J, the gap between germline ends came to 18 bases. This CDR3 is 15 amino acids long. CDR3 nucleotides: TGTGCCAGCAGTGCCCAACTTGAGACTAGTTATGAGCAGTTCTTC. This encodes CASSAQLETSYEQFF. Using reference TRBV2 and TRBJ2-1 for the parts outside the CDR3, the full variable domain is EPEVTQTPSHQVTQMGQEVILRCVPISNHLYFYWYRQILGQKVEFLVSFYNNEISEKSEIFDDQFSVERPDGSNFTLKIRSTKLEDSAMYFCASSAQLETSYEQFFGPGTRLTVL.

This clone was counted once. V gene TRBV12-3 or TRBV12-4 combines with J gene TRBJ2-7; D perhaps matches TRBD1 (5 bases). Deletions cut 6 bases from V and 6 bases from J, with 15 bases between. The CDR3 loop spans 13 amino acids. The chain's CDR3 is CASSPTRQSEQYV. The CDR3 nucleotides are TGTGCCAGCAGCCCAACGAGACAGTCCGAGCAGTACGTC.

V gene TRBV2 combines with J gene TRBJ2-2; TRBD2 matches 10 bases. CDR1 is SNHLY and CDR2 is FYNNEI in the germline V gene. V trimming: 1 base; J trimming: 6 bases; junction bases outside the gene matches: 2. The length of the CDR3 is 15 residues. The CDR3 region is CASSEDGLAAGELFF. CDR3 nucleotide sequence: TGTGCCAGCAGTGAAGACGGACTAGCGGCCGGGGAGCTGTTTTTT. Variable domain in full (rest from reference TRBV2 and TRBJ2-2): EPEVTQTPSHQVTQMGQEVILRCVPISNHLYFYWYRQILGQKVEFLVSFYNNEISEKSEIFDDQFSVERPDGSNFTLKIRSTKLEDSAMYFCASSEDGLAAGELFFGEGSRLTVL.

J is TRBJ2-4 and V is TRBV11-2; D possibly matches TRBD1 or TRBD2 (5 bases each). The V gene lost 4 bases and the J gene lost 0 bases, with 10 bases spanning the gap. The CDR3 length is 15 residues. Looked up from germline, CDR1 is SGHAT and CDR2 is FQNNGV. The CDR3 reads CASSSWGIAKNIQYF. CDR3 nucleotide sequence: TGTGCCAGCAGCTCCTGGGGGATAGCCAAAAACATTCAGTACTTC.

The chain is built from TRBV2 and TRBJ2-2; no definite D call. Trimming removed 6 bases at V and 3 bases at J, with 14 bases between. The germline CDR1 and CDR2 sequences are SNHLY and FYNNEI. The CDR3 extends over 15 amino acids. CDR3 bases: TGTGCCAGCAGAGCCCCCGGGCGTGACACCGGGGAGCTGTTTTTT. It is translated as CASRAPGRDTGELFF.

The CDR3 sequence is CASRGPGQKNIQYF. The DNA of the CDR3 is TGTGCCAGCCGGGGGCCGGGACAGAAAAACATTCAGTACTTC. This chain uses TRBV2 with TRBJ2-4; TRBD1 is a possible D gene (7 bases). The germline V gene has CDR1 SNHLY and CDR2 FYNNEI. V lost 8 bases and J 4 bases, leaving 15 bases between the germline ends. CDR3 length equals 14 residues.

The chain's CDR3 is CASRPTGGASQPQHF. The CDR3 DNA is TGTGCCAGCAGGCCGACAGGGGGCGCTTCTCAGCCCCAGCATTTT. V gene TRBV6-5 combines with J gene TRBJ1-5, with 10 bases that match TRBD1. This CDR3 is built from 15 residues. Germline-derived CDR1 and CDR2 are MNHEY and SVGAGI. The V gene end was trimmed by 6 bases and the J gene end by 6 bases; junction bases not matched to a gene: 8.

This clone was observed a handful of times. The chain carries TRBV5-1 and TRBJ1-2; D not resolved. CDR1 is SGHRS, CDR2 YFSETQ, per germline. This CDR3 has 13 residues. Trimming took 0 bases from V and 8 from J, leaving 11 bases between them. The CDR3 region is CASSLEVSYGYTF. The CDR3 DNA is TGCGCCAGCAGCTTGGAGGTCAGCTACGGCTACACCTTC.

V usage is TRBV7-2 and J usage is TRBJ1-5, with D maybe TRBD1 (5 bases). Germline V lookup: CDR1 SGHTA, CDR2 FQGNSA. Trimming pared 0 bases from V and 1 base from J, leaving 10 bases between. This CDR3 spans 16 amino acids. The CDR3 nucleotides are TGTGCCAGCAGCTTAGCGTTTGGGGGGAGCAATCAGCCCCAGCATTTT. Residues: CASSLAFGGSNQPQHF. Supplemented by reference TRBV7-2 and TRBJ1-5, the full variable domain reads GAGVSQSPSNKVTEKGKDVELRCDPISGHTALYWYRQSLGQGLEFLIYFQGNSAPDKSGLPSDRFSAERTGGSVSTLTIQRTQQEDSAVYLCASSLAFGGSNQPQHFGDGTRLSIL.

The rearrangement links TRBV2 to TRBJ1-4, with TRBD1 matching 7 bases. CDR1 and CDR2 from the germline V gene are SNHLY and FYNNEI. The CDR3 sequence is 13 residues long. The trim removed 8 bases at V and 6 bases at J, leaving 6 bases unmatched. This CDR3 reads CASRVDRDEKLFF. The CDR3 coding sequence is TGTGCCAGCCGAGTAGACAGGGATGAAAAACTGTTTTTT.

The chain couples TRBV19 to TRBJ2-1; 9 nucleotides line up with TRBD2. From germline, CDR1 is LNHDA and CDR2 SQIVND (reference sequence). CDR3 size: 18 residues. Trimming took 4 bases from V and 6 from J; bases not matched to a gene: 16. The CDR3 loop reads CASSTPVSRRGGLNEQFF. In nucleotides, the CDR3 is TGTGCCAGTAGTACCCCCGTCTCGAGGCGGGGGGGCCTCAATGAGCAGTTCTTC.

This chain connects TRBV6-2 or TRBV6-3 to TRBJ2-5, with D hard to call. V was shortened by 0 bases and J by 1 base, with 12 bases between the two germline ends. From germline, CDR1 is MNHEY and CDR2 SVGEGT. CDR3 length: 16 amino acids. CDR3 sequence reads: CASSYSNPSLQETQYF. Written as DNA, the CDR3 is TGTGCCAGCAGTTACTCGAATCCGAGCCTCCAAGAGACCCAGTACTTC.

This clone was detected once. CDR3 amino acids: CASSRDRGRQETQYF. CDR3 DNA: TGTGCCAGCAGCAGGGACAGGGGGAGACAAGAGACCCAGTACTTC. This chain uses TRBV28 with TRBJ2-5, with 11 bases identical to TRBD1. V lost 6 bases, J lost 2 bases, and 5 bases stayed unmatched. This CDR3 is built from 15 residues. Germline V lookup: CDR1 MDHEN, CDR2 SYDVKM.

This chain joins TRBV19 and TRBJ2-3; 11 positions match TRBD2. The V gene's germline CDR1 is LNHDA and CDR2 SQIVND (reference sequence). This CDR3 region has 18 residues. J gave up 5 bases and V 3 bases, and 13 bases lay outside the gene matches. The CDR3 region is CASSMVQSLAGGRDTQYF. The CDR3 nucleotides read TGTGCCAGTAGTATGGTACAATCCCTAGCGGGGGGAAGAGATACGCAGTATTTT.

CDR3 DNA sequence: TGTGCCAGCTCTAAATTACCGACTAGCGGGGGAACCACGAACACCGGGGAGCTGTTTTTT. This translates into CASSKLPTSGGTTNTGELFF. The gene calls are TRBV18 and TRBJ2-2; 12 positions agree with TRBD2. J was trimmed by 0 bases and V by 6 bases; bases with no gene match: 14. The CDR3 runs to 20 residues. CDR1 is KGHSH and CDR2 is LQKENI in the germline V gene.

The chain is built from TRBV6-6 and TRBJ2-2, with D possibly matching TRBD1 (5 bases). The CDR3 loop spans 13 amino acids. The germline CDR1 and CDR2 sequences are MNHNY and SVGAGI (reference sequence). V lost 6 bases, J lost 4 bases, and 9 bases lay in between. CDR3 DNA: TGTGCCAGCAGCGCCCAGGGCACCGGGGAGCTGTTTTTT. It codes for CASSAQGTGELFF.

The rearrangement links TRBV3-1 (or the pseudogene TRBV3-2) to TRBJ1-2; D is ambiguous. This CDR3 region has 13 residues. Germline V lookup: CDR1 LGHDT, CDR2 YNNKEL (reference sequence). Trimming stripped 4 bases from V and 4 bases from J, with 10 bases between. This chain's CDR3 is CASSLQNFYGYTF. DNA of the CDR3: TGTGCCAGCAGCCTGCAGAACTTCTATGGCTACACCTTC.

The chain links TRBV3-1 (or the pseudogene TRBV3-2) to TRBJ1-2, with D possibly being TRBD1 (5 bases). The CDR3 consists of 13 residues. The germline CDR1 and CDR2 sequences are LGHDT and YNNKEL (reference sequence). The V and J ends lost 6 bases and 8 bases respectively, with 16 bases between them. CDR3 nucleotide sequence: TGTGCCAGCAGTTATCAGGGAGATAAGGGCTACACCTTC. This translates into CASSYQGDKGYTF.

The chain uses TRBV12-5 and TRBJ1-2, with D maybe TRBD1 (5 bases). Germline CDR1 LGHNT, CDR2 FRNRAP. V shed 7 bases and J shed 7 bases, with 19 bases lying between them. The CDR3 contains 14 residues. In nucleotides, the CDR3 is TGTGCTAGTGCTCCCGGACACCCGGAGTCTGGCTACACCTTC. It is translated as CASAPGHPESGYTF.

The chain has TRBV7-3 and TRBJ2-3; TRBD2 matches 8 bases. The junction had 12 bases not matched to a gene; V was cut back by 5 bases and J by 5 bases. Germline-derived CDR1 and CDR2 are SGHTA and FQGTGA. This CDR3 comprises 16 residues. CDR3 DNA: TGTGCCAGCAGCCCCCAGATAGCGGGGTTGGGAGATACGCAGTATTTT. It encodes CASSPQIAGLGDTQYF.

The rearrangement joins TRBV6-1 to TRBJ2-3, with TRBD1 matching over 8 bases. Germline lookup yields CDR1 MNHNS and CDR2 SASEGT. The CDR3 covers 17 residues. The J segment lost 2 bases and the V segment lost 4 bases, leaving 11 bases of the junction unmatched. DNA of the CDR3: TGTGCCAGCAGTGCTGCGGACAGGGACCCTTTCACAGATACGCAGTATTTT. Amino acids: CASSAADRDPFTDTQYF.

The chain carries TRBV5-4 and TRBJ2-5; a possible D gene is TRBD2 (6 bases). Trimming stripped 3 bases from V and 5 bases from J, with 14 bases between. CDR3 length: 14 residues. Germline CDR1 and CDR2: SGHNT and YYREEE (reference sequence). This chain's CDR3 is CASSSRSGDETQYF. The DNA for the CDR3 is TGTGCCAGCAGCTCCCGATCGGGGGACGAGACCCAGTACTTC.

The chain uses TRBV18 and TRBJ1-4, with D uncertain. The V gene lost 4 bases and the J gene lost 2 bases, with 8 bases spanning the gap. The germline gives CDR1 KGHSH, CDR2 LQKENI. The CDR3 is 14 amino acids. The CDR3 region is CASSRMGTNEKLFF. The CDR3 DNA sequence: TGTGCCAGCTCACGGATGGGGACTAATGAAAAACTGTTTTTT.

This clone was detected a few times. The chain carries TRBV9 and TRBJ1-5, with a weak D call TRBD1 (5 bases). Trimming shortened V by 3 bases and J by 2 bases, and 12 bases separated the two germline ends. The germline CDR1 and CDR2 sequences are SGDLS and YYNGEE. CDR3 size: 15 residues. For the CDR3, the DNA is TGTGCCAGCAGCGCCGGAACAGGAGGCAATCAGCCCCAGCATTTT. Protein sequence: CASSAGTGGNQPQHF.